This TCR beta chain was sequenced during a study of T cells in pancreatic ductal adenocarcinoma. TCRdb's table, derived via immunoSEQ multiplex PCR, lists solely in-frame clones and lacks some. Seen here are roughly 100,000 clones, around 96% observed once, and the top ten hold about 3%. Study-level findings and limits: This surgical cohort overrepresents the minority presenting with early-stage disease.

Worth noting for this clone: Antigen unknown.

Surgery without prior neoadjuvant therapy was the treatment of the selected pancreatic ductal adenocarcinoma patients. Germline values: CDR1 SEHNR, CDR2 FQNEAQ (reference sequence). The CDR3 runs 12 residues. J was trimmed by 2 bases and V by 9 bases; bases with no gene match: 2. The sequence was collected from a human donor with pancreatic ductal adenocarcinoma. Specimen: PBMCs. The V gene is TRBV7-9, the J gene TRBJ2-3; the match to TRBD2 covers 7 bases. CDR3 loop: CASGDYTDTQYF. Here the CDR3 DNA reads TGTGCCAGTGGGGACTACACAGATACGCAGTATTTT.